The text below deals with one TCR beta chain. What it binds is unknown. The sample originates from a study of radiation and T cells in renal cell carcinoma. Clones were read by immunoSEQ multiplex PCR, and TCRdb kept only the in-frame ones, dropping some. The sample lists 10,000 to 15,000 clones; about 61% were seen once. Treatment noted: treatment-naive control, cytoreductive nephrectomy. Trimming cost V 0 bases and J 2 bases; bases outside gene matches: 4. Germline V CDR1 and CDR2: SGHNT, YYREEE (reference sequence). The CDR3 is 16 residues long. Study-level results: Compared with controls, irradiated tumors had more, larger dominant CDR3 motifs. Tumor samples were small regions of approximately 0.92 g.

The chain carries TRBV5-4 and TRBJ2-1; 8 bases align to TRBD2. The TCR sequence derives from a woman older than 75 with renal cell carcinoma. The material sequenced was tumor tissue, taken from a patient whose treatment was nephrectomy without radiotherapy. The CDR3 coding sequence is TGTGCCAGCAGCTTGGAAGTGCGGGGGGCCTACAATGAGCAGTTCTTC. Its translation: CASSLEVRGAYNEQFF.